This record looks at one T cell receptor beta chain sequence and its context. Its antigen is not known. This specimen belongs to a study of cytomegalovirus exposure and HLA in healthy donors. The study ran its PCR with 60 Vbeta and 13 Jbeta primers. Produced via immunoSEQ multiplex PCR; TCRdb's table is partial and in-frame only. Of 150,000 to 200,000 clones in the sample, approximately 80% were seen once. Study conclusions and caveats: Sequencing artifact likely explains a cluster of highly shared sequence variants. Among the CMV-associated chains, three were confirmed in vitro as specific for CMV antigens.

Sequencing was done on a sample of PBMCs. The sequence derives from a male donor in good health and CMV-seronegative.

In DNA, the CDR3 is TGTGCCAGCAGTGACCTCTCAGATACGCAGTATTTT. Protein sequence: CASSDLSDTQYF. The chain is built from TRBV2 and TRBJ2-3, with D unresolved. CDR1 and CDR2 from the germline V gene are SNHLY and FYNNEI. Trimming removed 3 bases from V and 4 bases from J, with 5 bases in between. This CDR3 comprises 12 residues.